The next 14 T cell receptor beta chains were all read from a single sample in a study of T cell responses to AZD1222 COVID-19 vaccine (dated by TCRdb to the early 2020s). Library preparation used the immunoSEQ multiplex PCR assay. As stored in TCRdb, this immuneACCESS dataset retains in-frame rearrangements with V and J assigned. A fraction of the clones does not appear; measured against another copy, unresolved V genes explain less than half of the discrepancy, and the remainder lacks a known reason. This sample is represented by 150,000 to 200,000 clones; roughly 91% of them were singletons. Roughly 25% of the sample belongs to the ten largest clones. The sample's time point label, in plain terms: about 28 days (+/-7) after the second vaccine dose. The sequencing used peripheral blood, collected 28 days after the second AZD1222 dose. These receptors were taken from an adult who received the AZD1222 COVID-19 vaccine.

The gene calls are TRBV28 and TRBJ1-2; D possibly corresponds to TRBD1 (5 bases). CDR3 length: 13 amino acids. The germline V and J ends were trimmed by 8 bases and 4 bases, with 14 bases remaining between them. Per germline, CDR1 MDHEN and CDR2 SYDVKM. The CDR3 region has the DNA TGTGCCAGCGGTGGGGGGATGGGCTATGGCTACACCTTC. Its translation: CASGGGMGYGYTF.

The chain is built from TRBV18 and TRBJ2-1; no clear D gene. Trimming took 3 bases from V and 7 from J, leaving 16 bases between them. This CDR3 has 15 residues. CDR1 is KGHSH, CDR2 LQKENI, per germline. CDR3 region: CASSPPGQGSNEQFF. DNA of the CDR3: TGTGCCAGCTCACCCCCGGGCCAAGGTTCGAATGAGCAGTTCTTC.

The J gene is TRBJ2-7, the V gene TRBV2; maybe TRBD2 (5 bases). The CDR3 contains 12 residues. The V end was cut by 4 bases, the J end by 2 bases, with 6 bases between. Germline loops: CDR1 SNHLY, CDR2 FYNNEI. CDR3 sequence (DNA): TGTGCCAGCAGTGCCGGGGCCTACGAGCAGTACTTC. Protein: CASSAGAYEQYF.

This clone occurred once. This chain links TRBV27 with TRBJ1-6; 9 bases agree with TRBD1. V was clipped by 7 bases and J by 7 bases; unmatched bases: 5. This CDR3 region has 14 residues. Germline-derived CDR1 and CDR2 are MNHEY and SMNVEV (reference sequence). The CDR3 protein is CASKRQGENSPLHF. The CDR3 bases are TGTGCCAGCAAGAGACAGGGGGAGAATTCACCCCTCCACTTT.

V usage is TRBV5-6 and J usage is TRBJ2-7; D not resolved. Germline V gene sequence: CDR1 SGHDT, CDR2 YYEEEE. This CDR3 has 14 amino acids. V dropped 0 bases and J dropped 2 bases, with 9 bases sitting between them. This CDR3 is CASSLVRITYEQYF. CDR3 DNA: TGTGCCAGCAGCTTGGTCAGGATCACCTACGAGCAGTACTTC.

The chain joins TRBV21-1 to TRBJ2-7; the listed D gene, TRBD2, was not tested against the DNA. TRBV21-1 is listed as a pseudogene. CDR3 length equals 12 residues. The CDR3: CASSKGWESGYF. CDR3 DNA: TGTGCCAGCAGCAAAGGCTGGGAGTCAGGTTACTTC.

V usage is TRBV18 and J usage is TRBJ1-2; D possibly corresponds to TRBD1 (5 bases). The germline CDR1 and CDR2 sequences are KGHSH and LQKENI. This CDR3 is 13 amino acids long. V was shortened by 0 bases and J by 3 bases, with 5 bases between the two germline ends. Here the CDR3 reads CASSPPGDYGYTF. The CDR3 coding sequence is TGTGCCAGCTCACCACCGGGGGACTATGGCTACACCTTC.

The rearrangement joins TRBV9 to TRBJ1-1, with D possibly TRBD1 on 5 matching bases. The V end was cut by 4 bases, the J end by 1 base, with 8 bases between. CDR1 and CDR2 (germline): SGDLS, YYNGEE. The CDR3 runs 13 residues. The CDR3 bases are TGTGCCAGCAGCCCCGGGGGGAACACTGAAGCTTTCTTT. Residues: CASSPGGNTEAFF. The full variable domain, with the rest looked up from reference TRBV9 and TRBJ1-1, is DSGVTQTPKHLITATGQRVTLRCSPRSGDLSVYWYQQSLDQGLQFLIQYYNGEERAKGNILERFSAQQFPDLHSELNLSSLELGDSALYFCASSPGGNTEAFFGQGTRLTVV.

This clone was seen a few times. The CDR3 region is CASRPTSGRAGRYEQYF. CDR3 coding DNA: TGTGCCAGCAGACCAACTAGCGGGAGGGCCGGTAGGTACGAGCAGTACTTC. The rearrangement links TRBV28 to TRBJ2-7; 13 bases map to TRBD2. This CDR3 contains 17 residues. CDR1 is MDHEN, CDR2 SYDVKM, per germline. Trimming took 6 bases from V and 4 from J; bases not matched to a gene: 12.

This chain joins TRBV9 and TRBJ2-7, with 11 nucleotides matching TRBD1. Germline lookup yields CDR1 SGDLS and CDR2 YYNGEE. J was trimmed by 0 bases and V by 4 bases; bases with no gene match: 9. CDR3 length: 17 amino acids. The CDR3 region has the DNA TGTGCCAGCAGCCCCCCCGGGACAGGGGGAAACTCCTACGAGCAGTACTTC. It translates to CASSPPGTGGNSYEQYF.

The rearrangement links TRBV12-3 or TRBV12-4 to TRBJ2-1; D not certain. CDR3 length: 13 amino acids. Trimming stripped 2 bases from V and 1 base from J, with 3 bases between. Here the CDR3 reads CASSLSSYNEQFF. The CDR3 DNA reads as TGTGCCAGCAGTTTATCTTCCTACAATGAGCAGTTCTTC.

This chain connects TRBV11-2 to TRBJ2-2; D perhaps matches TRBD2 (6 bases). This CDR3 contains 15 residues. Trimming cost V 4 bases and J 1 base, with 10 bases left between them. Germline CDR1 is SGHAT and CDR2 is FQNNGV. CDR3 amino acids: CASSSLGGNTGELFF. CDR3 DNA: TGTGCCAGCAGCTCACTCGGGGGGAACACCGGGGAGCTGTTTTTT.

The genes are TRBV7-2 and TRBJ2-3; 15 bases are shared with TRBD2. This CDR3 comprises 16 residues. J lost 6 bases, V lost 5 bases, and 6 bases had no gene match. Germline V gives CDR1 SGHTA, CDR2 FQGNSA. CDR3: CASSTRTSGRGDTQYF. As DNA, the CDR3 is TGTGCCAGCAGCACAAGGACTAGCGGGAGGGGCGATACGCAGTATTTT.

The chain links TRBV7-6 to TRBJ2-7, with TRBD1 identical over 8 bases. This CDR3 is 13 amino acids long. Unmatched junction bases numbered 5, after V lost 4 bases and J lost 6 bases. CDR1 and CDR2 (germline): SGHVS, FNYEAQ. DNA for the CDR3: TGTGCCAGCAGCTCGGACAGGGCTGGCGAGCAGTACTTC. This translates into CASSSDRAGEQYF.